The subject of this entry is one T cell receptor (beta chain). Its antigen is as yet unknown. This sample is drawn from a study of CD8+CD57+ T cells in acquired aplastic anemia. Study-level background: Isolated CD4+ and CD8+ cells, once sorted, yielded DNA averaging approximately 3 ug. About 11 million reads, on average, were obtained for CD4+ cells from healthy donors. General observations from the study: There were around 28 CD8+ CDR3 sequences that occurred in both patients and controls. The CD8+ Simpson's diversity of patients and controls was not significantly different.

Genomic DNA acted as the template from which TCR beta VDJ combination and CDR3 sequence profiling were carried out. TCRdb analysed the reads with MiXCR anew, one entry per CDR3 protein. This sample has about 400,000 distinct CDR3 sequences, with 65% to 80% found just once. V gave up 3 bases and J gave up 4 bases; unmatched junction bases: 12. The germline gives CDR1 SGHRS, CDR2 YFSETQ. The CDR3 is 18 amino acids. This TCR came from a human donor in good health, serving as a control. What was sequenced was sorted CD4+, CD8+, or CD8+CD57+ T cells (not recorded which) from PBMCs. The chain uses TRBV5-1 and TRBJ2-3; 12 nucleotides align to TRBD2. CDR3 protein: CASSWAASGGAGADTQYF. As DNA, the CDR3 is TGCGCCAGCAGCTGGGCGGCTAGCGGGGGGGCCGGGGCAGATACGCAGTATTTT. Full variable domain (rest looked up from reference TRBV5-1 and TRBJ2-3): KAGVTQTPRYLIKTRGQQVTLSCSPISGHRSVSWYQQTPGQGLQFLFEYFSETQRNKGNFPGRFSGRQFSNSRSEMNVSTLELGDSALYLCASSWAASGGAGADTQYFGPGTRLTVL.